One sample yielded the 8 T cell receptor beta chains listed below, sequenced in a study of CXCR3-negative and CXCR3-positive naive CD8 T cells. Libraries were UMI-labeled 5' RACE TRB cDNA. With the 5' RACE reads reprocessed, TCRdb shows one record per CDR3 protein and no DNA. This table lists fewer than 95,000 distinct CDR3 sequences. The sequenced material came from naive CXCR3- CD8+ T cells from blood. Subset in this sample: CD45RO-CCR7+CD27+CD95- naive CD8+ T cells lacking CXCR3 (TNR3-). These receptors all come from a human donor in good health. Some clones in this sample may be carry-over from other donors' samples.

This sequence joins TRBV28 and TRBJ2-7; TCRdb calls TRBD1, which cannot be checked without DNA. Germline V gene data show CDR1 as MDHEN and CDR2 as SYDVKM. The CDR3 is 12 residues long. The CDR3 sequence: CASKQGAYEQYF. The full variable domain, completed using reference TRBV28 and TRBJ2-7, is DVKVTQSSRYLVKRTGEKVFLECVQDMDHENMFWYRQDPGLGLRLIYFSYDVKMKEKGDIPEGYSVSREKKERFSLILESASTNQTSMYLCASKQGAYEQYFGPGTRLTVT.

The V and J genes are TRBV5-1 and TRBJ2-1; the TCRdb call, TRBD1, lacks DNA for checking. The CDR3 spans 17 residues. Germline V CDR1 and CDR2: SGHRS, YFSETQ. CDR3 sequence reads: CASSPPATGQPYNEQFF. The variable domain in full, completed from reference TRBV5-1 and TRBJ2-1, reads KAGVTQTPRYLIKTRGQQVTLSCSPISGHRSVSWYQQTPGQGLQFLFEYFSETQRNKGNFPGRFSGRQFSNSRSEMNVSTLELGDSALYLCASSPPATGQPYNEQFFGPGTRLTVL.

The V and J genes are TRBV7-3 and TRBJ2-1; the D call from TCRdb, TRBD1, cannot be confirmed without DNA. The CDR3 runs to 17 residues. Per germline, CDR1 SGHTA and CDR2 FQGTGA. The CDR3 spells CASSSNLRQGRYNEQFF. The whole variable domain, remainder taken from reference TRBV7-3 and TRBJ2-1, is GAGVSQTPSNKVTEKGKYVELRCDPISGHTALYWYRQSLGQGPEFLIYFQGTGAADDSGLPNDRFFAVRPEGSVSTLKIQRTERGDSAVYLCASSSNLRQGRYNEQFFGPGTRLTVL.

The gene calls are TRBV5-1 and TRBJ2-7; the D call from TCRdb, TRBD1, cannot be confirmed without DNA. Germline assignment: CDR1 SGHRS and CDR2 YFSETQ. The CDR3 extends over 15 amino acids. The CDR3 protein is CASSPTGHIYYEQYF.

The chain has TRBV7-9 and TRBJ1-2; TCRdb's D gene call, TRBD1, goes unchecked for lack of DNA. CDR3 length: 13 amino acids. In germline, CDR1 is SEHNR, CDR2 FQNEAQ (reference sequence). The CDR3 loop reads CASSLGQEGGYTF.

CDR3: CASSLSNTNEQFF. This chain joins TRBV7-6 and TRBJ2-1. Germline V lookup: CDR1 SGHVS, CDR2 FNYEAQ. The CDR3 totals 13 residues. Combining the CDR3 with reference TRBV7-6 and TRBJ2-1 gives the whole variable domain GAGVSQSPRYKVTKRGQDVALRCDPISGHVSLYWYRQALGQGPEFLTYFNYEAQQDKSGLPNDRFSAERPEGSISTLTIQRTEQRDSAMYRCASSLSNTNEQFFGPGTRLTVL.

This chain joins TRBV7-3 and TRBJ1-1. The CDR3 covers 15 residues. Germline V lookup: CDR1 SGHTA, CDR2 FQGTGA. CDR3 sequence: CASSPLTGGGTEAFF.

This chain connects TRBV29-1 to TRBJ2-1; without DNA, the TCRdb call of TRBD1 cannot be checked. The CDR3 covers 14 residues. Germline CDR1 is SQVTM and CDR2 is ANQGSEA. CDR3 region: CSAPGQGTYNEQFF.